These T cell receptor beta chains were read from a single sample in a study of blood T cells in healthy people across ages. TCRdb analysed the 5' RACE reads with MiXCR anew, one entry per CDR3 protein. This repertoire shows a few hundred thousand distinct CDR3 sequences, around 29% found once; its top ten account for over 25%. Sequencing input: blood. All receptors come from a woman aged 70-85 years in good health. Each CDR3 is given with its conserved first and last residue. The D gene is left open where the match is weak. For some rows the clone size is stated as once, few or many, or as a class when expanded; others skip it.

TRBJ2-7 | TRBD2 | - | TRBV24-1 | CATLAGPDDYEQYF | TGTGCCACCTTAGCGGGACCCGATGACTACGAGCAGTACTTC
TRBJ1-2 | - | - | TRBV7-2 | CASSYGKNYGYTF | TGTGCCAGCAGCTACGGGAAAAACTATGGCTACACCTTC
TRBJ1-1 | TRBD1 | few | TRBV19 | CASSRTGYTEAFF | TGTGCCAGTAGTAGGACAGGGTACACTGAAGCTTTCTTT
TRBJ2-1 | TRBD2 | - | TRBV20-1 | CSARAGASEQFF | TGCAGTGCTCGAGCGGGAGCTTCTGAGCAGTTCTTC
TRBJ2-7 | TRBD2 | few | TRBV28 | CASRSSGTPLYEQYF | TGTGCCAGCAGGTCTAGCGGGACCCCACTATACGAGCAGTACTTC
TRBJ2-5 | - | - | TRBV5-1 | CASSLAGMGAETQYF | TGCGCCAGCAGCTTGGCCGGGATGGGGGCTGAGACCCAGTACTTC
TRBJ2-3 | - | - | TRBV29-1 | CSAQGHTDTQYF | TGCAGCGCCCAAGGCCACACAGATACGCAGTATTTT
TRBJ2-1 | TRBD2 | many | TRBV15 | CATSRGSGISNEQFF | TGTGCCACCAGCAGAGGTAGCGGGATATCCAATGAGCAGTTCTTC
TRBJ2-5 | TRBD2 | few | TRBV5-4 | CASSFLAAETQYF | TGTGCCAGCAGCTTTCTAGCGGCAGAGACCCAGTACTTC
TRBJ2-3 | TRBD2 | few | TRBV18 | CASSPTSGSGDTQYF | TGTGCCAGCTCACCTACTAGCGGGAGTGGAGATACGCAGTATTTT
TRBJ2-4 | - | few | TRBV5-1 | CASSSHTNQNIQYF | TGCGCCAGCAGCTCACACACAAACCAAAACATTCAGTACTTC
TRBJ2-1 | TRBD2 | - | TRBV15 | CATRTSSYNEQFF | TGTGCCACCCGGACTAGCTCCTACAATGAGCAGTTCTTC
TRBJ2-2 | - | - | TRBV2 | CASLFLTNTGELFF | TGTGCCAGCTTGTTTCTAACGAACACCGGGGAGCTGTTTTTT
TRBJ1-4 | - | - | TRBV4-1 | CASSHAPRQVATNEKLFF | TGCGCCAGCAGCCATGCCCCTCGACAGGTAGCGACTAATGAAAAACTGTTTTTT
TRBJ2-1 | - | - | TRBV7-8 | CASSLQGYNEQFF | TGTGCCAGCAGCTTGCAGGGCTACAATGAGCAGTTCTTC
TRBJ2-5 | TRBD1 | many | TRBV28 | CASSTDREELETQYF | TGTGCCAGCAGTACGGACAGGGAAGAATTGGAGACCCAGTACTTC
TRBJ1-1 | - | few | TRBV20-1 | CSARDQGRGGAFF | TGCAGTGCTAGAGATCAGGGACGAGGGGGAGCTTTCTTT
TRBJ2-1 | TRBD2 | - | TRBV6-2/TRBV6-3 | CASSPGTSGSQWFF | TGTGCCAGCAGTCCCGGGACTAGCGGGAGTCAGTGGTTCTTC
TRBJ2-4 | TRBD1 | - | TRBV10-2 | CAGREGQGNIQYF | TGCGCCGGCAGGGAAGGACAGGGGAACATTCAGTACTTC
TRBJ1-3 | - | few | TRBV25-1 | CASSDPGHLSGNTIYF | TGTGCCAGCAGTGACCCGGGACACCTCTCTGGAAACACCATATATTTT
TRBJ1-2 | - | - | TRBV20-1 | CSAYGGYGYTF | TGCAGTGCCTATGGTGGCTATGGCTACACCTTC
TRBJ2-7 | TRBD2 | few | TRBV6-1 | CATNRRTSQSSYEQYF | TGTGCCACAAACCGCAGGACTAGCCAAAGCTCCTACGAGCAGTACTTC
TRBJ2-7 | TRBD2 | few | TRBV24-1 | CATSDPTSGSYEQYF | TGTGCCACCAGTGATCCCACTAGCGGGAGCTACGAGCAGTACTTC
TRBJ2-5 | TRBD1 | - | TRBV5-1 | CASSPRGHQETQYF | TGCGCCAGCAGCCCGAGGGGGCATCAAGAGACCCAGTACTTC
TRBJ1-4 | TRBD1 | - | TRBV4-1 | CASSLVAGTGNEKLFF | TGCGCCAGCAGCCTCGTAGCCGGGACAGGGAATGAAAAACTGTTTTTT
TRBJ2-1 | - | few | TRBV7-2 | CASSLKVPFNEQFF | TGTGCCAGCAGCTTAAAAGTACCCTTCAATGAGCAGTTCTTC
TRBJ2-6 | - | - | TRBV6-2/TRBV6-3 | CASSSGTDSGANVLTF | TGTGCCAGCAGCTCCGGGACGGATTCTGGGGCCAACGTCCTGACTTTC
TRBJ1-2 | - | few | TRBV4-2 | CASSQEAQEAYGYTF | TGTGCCAGCAGCCAAGAGGCGCAGGAAGCATATGGCTACACCTTC
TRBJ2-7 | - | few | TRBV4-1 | CASRDRTYEQYF | TGCGCCAGCAGGGACAGAACCTACGAGCAGTACTTC
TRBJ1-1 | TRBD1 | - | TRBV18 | CASSPSGGARNTEAFF | TGTGCCAGCTCACCTTCAGGGGGCGCAAGGAACACTGAAGCTTTCTTT
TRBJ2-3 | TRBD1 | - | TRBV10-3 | CAISEGARTVTQYF | TGCGCCATCAGTGAGGGGGCCCGCACAGTTACGCAGTATTTT
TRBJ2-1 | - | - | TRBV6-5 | CASSTASKSYNEQFF | TGTGCCAGCAGTACCGCTAGTAAATCCTACAATGAGCAGTTCTTC
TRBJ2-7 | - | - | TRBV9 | CASSLVWEQYF | TGTGCCAGCAGTTTAGTATGGGAGCAGTACTTC
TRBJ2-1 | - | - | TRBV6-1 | CASRRDRYNEQFF | TGTGCCAGCAGACGGGATCGGTACAATGAGCAGTTCTTC
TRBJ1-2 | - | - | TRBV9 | CASSVEQSGYGYTF | TGTGCCAGCAGCGTAGAACAGTCCGGCTATGGCTACACCTTC
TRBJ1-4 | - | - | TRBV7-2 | CASSSISGSREKLFF | TGTGCCAGCAGCTCTATCTCAGGGAGTCGGGAAAAACTGTTTTTT
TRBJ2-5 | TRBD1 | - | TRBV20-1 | CSARERDRGLETQYF | TGCAGTGCTAGGGAGCGGGACAGGGGATTAGAGACCCAGTACTTC
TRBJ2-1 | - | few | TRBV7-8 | CASSLVLTYNEQFF | TGTGCCAGCAGCTTAGTTCTGACTTACAATGAGCAGTTCTTC
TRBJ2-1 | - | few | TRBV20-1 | CTGGVYNEQFF | TGCACTGGAGGGGTATACAATGAGCAGTTCTTC